This T cell receptor beta chain appears in the sequencing data of a study of beta chain features in type 1 diabetes. Via CD45RO/CCR7/CD25/CD127/CD95/CD27, cells of the CD4+ naive, central memory, regulatory and stem cell-like memory subsets were sorted. Expressed TCRB transcripts were sequenced because the isolated RNA had all been reverse transcribed beforehand. Sequencing used immunoSEQ multiplex PCR; TCRdb keeps in-frame clones, though not all of them. Counted here are around 340,000 clones, around 20% occurring once; the ten biggest clones make up 0.044%. The germline gives CDR1 DFQATT, CDR2 SNEGSKA (reference sequence). The CDR3 extends over 11 amino acids. V was trimmed by 7 bases and J by 2 bases, leaving 8 bases between them.

The sequencing sample was made of naive CD4+ T cells from blood. This clonotype was obtained from a woman between 18 and 30 years old in good health. The chain recombines TRBV20-1 with TRBJ2-5; possible D gene TRBD1, 6 bases. This chain's CDR3 is CSGQGQETQYF. The CDR3 DNA sequence: TGCAGTGGCCAGGGGCAAGAGACCCAGTACTTC.